The 20 T cell receptor beta chains listed next were all sequenced from one sample in a study of CD8+ T cells in alopecia areata. Treatment described: oral pan-JAK inhibitor, 5-10 mg twice daily. RNA extraction was followed by reverse transcription into cDNA, which acted as the sequencing template. Sequencing used immunoSEQ multiplex PCR; TCRdb keeps in-frame clones, though not all of them. The table lists fewer than 250,000 clones, less than 70% of them singletons. Sequences were derived from CD4+ T cells sorted from blood, sampled around week 50, from a patient treated with tofacitinib. All receptors come from a human donor with alopecia areata.

This clone has just a few counts. The rearrangement links TRBV5-1 to TRBJ2-1, with 13 bases that match TRBD2. The CDR3 consists of 16 residues. V shed 5 bases, J shed 10 bases, and the junction held 12 bases outside the gene matches. CDR1 and CDR2 from the germline V gene are SGHRS and YFSETQ. The CDR3 loop reads CASRQLGTSGAGEQFF. In DNA form, the CDR3 reads TGCGCCAGCAGACAGCTCGGGACTAGCGGGGCGGGAGAGCAGTTCTTC.

This chain joins TRBV12-5 and TRBJ1-2, with TRBD1 matching 8 bases. This CDR3 comprises 13 residues. Trimming cost V 7 bases and J 4 bases; bases outside gene matches: 5. Germline-derived CDR1 and CDR2 are LGHNT and FRNRAP. CDR3 region: CASASGGSYGYTF. CDR3 sequence (DNA): TGTGCTAGTGCCTCAGGGGGCTCCTATGGCTACACCTTC.

J is TRBJ2-5 and V is TRBV7-6, with D hard to call. Germline V lookup: CDR1 SGHVS, CDR2 FNYEAQ. CDR3 length: 13 residues. Trimming shortened V by 5 bases and J by 1 base, and 8 bases separated the two germline ends. In DNA form, the CDR3 reads TGTGCCAGCAGCCCCGGCCCCCAAGAGACCCAGTACTTC. Protein: CASSPGPQETQYF.

The chain couples TRBV6-1 to TRBJ1-1; 7 bases are a match to TRBD1. The ends lost 5 bases at V and 11 bases at J; junction bases unmatched: 8. Germline lookup yields CDR1 MNHNS and CDR2 SASEGT. The CDR3 is made up of 12 amino acids. CDR3 amino acids: CASSWDSGKAFF. The CDR3 bases are TGTGCCAGCAGTTGGGACAGTGGAAAGGCTTTCTTT.

The chain is built from TRBV27 and TRBJ2-1; no firm D call. The CDR3 runs 16 residues. CDR1 and CDR2 (germline): MNHEY, SMNVEV (reference sequence). V was cut by 5 bases and J by 6 bases, with 20 bases left in between. The CDR3 DNA is TGTGCCAGCAGTACCCCAAGGCGGCCACTTGGCAATGAGCAGTTCTTC. Residues: CASSTPRRPLGNEQFF.

The V call is TRBV10-3, the J call TRBJ1-1; D uncertain. Trimming pared 0 bases from V and 0 bases from J, leaving 2 bases between. Germline CDR1 is ENHRY and CDR2 is SYGVKD. This CDR3 spans 13 amino acids. The CDR3 coding sequence is TGTGCCATCAGTGAGTCATTGAACACTGAAGCTTTCTTT. It translates to CAISESLNTEAFF.

The rearrangement links TRBV5-1 to TRBJ2-7; D is unclear. Germline V lookup: CDR1 SGHRS, CDR2 YFSETQ. Trimming left V 5 bases short and J 2 bases short, with 11 bases between. The CDR3 has 13 amino acids. The CDR3 region is CASRSEATYEQYF. For the CDR3, the DNA is TGCGCCAGCAGATCCGAAGCCACCTACGAGCAGTACTTC.

J is TRBJ2-7 and V is TRBV5-1; TRBD2 might be the D (5 bases). This CDR3 region has 16 residues. In germline, CDR1 is SGHRS, CDR2 YFSETQ. V gave up 4 bases and J gave up 1 base, with 18 bases separating them. In DNA form, the CDR3 reads TGCGCCAGCAGCCCCTCGGAGGTAGGGTTATCCTACGAGCAGTACTTC. It codes for CASSPSEVGLSYEQYF.

The CDR3 here is CASNGPQPGANVLTF. The DNA of the CDR3 is TGTGCCAGCAATGGACCTCAACCTGGGGCCAACGTCCTGACTTTC. The genes are TRBV9 and TRBJ2-6; the D is unclear. Germline V lookup: CDR1 SGDLS, CDR2 YYNGEE. Trimming removed 6 bases at V and 2 bases at J, with 12 bases between. CDR3 length: 15 residues.

This clone was seen a few times. The genes are TRBV9 and TRBJ2-2; D unclear. Per germline, CDR1 SGDLS and CDR2 YYNGEE. With 0 bases removed from V and 4 bases from J, the gap between germline ends came to 13 bases. This CDR3 is built from 16 residues. The CDR3 coding sequence is TGTGCCAGCAGCGTAGAAGCCACTCTCCTCACCGGGGAGCTGTTTTTT. This gives the protein CASSVEATLLTGELFF. Looking up the rest from reference TRBV9 and TRBJ2-2 gives the full variable domain: DSGVTQTPKHLITATGQRVTLRCSPRSGDLSVYWYQQSLDQGLQFLIQYYNGEERAKGNILERFSAQQFPDLHSELNLSSLELGDSALYFCASSVEATLLTGELFFGEGSRLTVL.

The chain uses TRBV5-4 and TRBJ1-1, with 8 bases identical to TRBD1. The CDR3 spans 15 residues. CDR1 SGHNT and CDR2 YYREEE come from the germline V gene (reference sequence). The trim removed 3 bases at V and 1 base at J, leaving 5 bases unmatched. The CDR3 loop reads CASSSTGGGNTEAFF. The CDR3 bases are TGTGCCAGCAGCTCCACAGGGGGAGGGAACACTGAAGCTTTCTTT.

The rearrangement joins TRBV5-1 to TRBJ1-1, with 7 bases that match TRBD1. J gave up 6 bases and V 2 bases, and 4 bases lay outside the gene matches. CDR3 length equals 13 residues. CDR1 and CDR2 from the germline V gene are SGHRS and YFSETQ. CDR3 loop: CASSLGGPAEAFF. As DNA, the CDR3 is TGCGCCAGCAGCTTAGGGGGCCCAGCTGAAGCTTTCTTT.

This clone showed up just a few times. The chain couples TRBV7-2 to TRBJ2-7; D remains unclear. The V gene lost 5 bases and the J gene lost 6 bases, with 11 bases spanning the gap. CDR1 SGHTA and CDR2 FQGNSA come from the germline V gene. This CDR3 is 12 amino acids long. The CDR3 spells CASSNIAGEQYF. In DNA form, the CDR3 reads TGTGCCAGCAGCAATATAGCCGGCGAGCAGTACTTC.

V gene TRBV25-1 combines with J gene TRBJ1-6; D gene unclear. With 0 bases removed from V and 6 bases from J, the gap between germline ends came to 6 bases. This CDR3 is 14 amino acids long. From germline, CDR1 is MGHDK and CDR2 SYGVNS. CDR3 amino acids: CASSEYQSNSPLHF. Here the CDR3 DNA reads TGTGCCAGCAGTGAATATCAGTCTAATTCACCCCTCCACTTT.

This clone was found once. V is TRBV5-1 and J is TRBJ2-5; the D gene is possibly TRBD1 (6 bases). Germline V gene sequence: CDR1 SGHRS, CDR2 YFSETQ. Trimming cost V 0 bases and J 5 bases, with 20 bases left between them. This CDR3 spans 17 amino acids. The CDR3 nucleotides are TGCGCCAGCAGCTTGGTGGTAAACAGGGCGGAGCGTGAGACCCAGTACTTC. It specifies CASSLVVNRAERETQYF.

The chain has TRBV25-1 and TRBJ1-1; TRBD1 matches 7 bases. The CDR3 runs to 14 residues. Trimming took 7 bases from V and 1 from J; bases not matched to a gene: 6. Germline V gene sequence: CDR1 MGHDK, CDR2 SYGVNS. For the CDR3, the DNA is TGTGCCAGCACCGCTCGACAGGGGAACACTGAAGCTTTCTTT. As protein: CASTARQGNTEAFF. Variable domain in full (rest from reference TRBV25-1 and TRBJ1-1): EADIYQTPRYLVIGTGKKITLECSQTMGHDKMYWYQQDPGMELHLIHYSYGVNSTEKGDLSSESTVSRIRTEHFPLTLESARPSHTSQYLCASTARQGNTEAFFGQGTRLTVV.

The rearrangement uses TRBV5-6 and TRBJ2-5, with 10 bases aligning to TRBD1. V was pared by 4 bases and J by 1 base, with 7 bases of the junction left unmatched. The germline gives CDR1 SGHDT, CDR2 YYEEEE. The CDR3 runs 16 residues. CDR3 DNA: TGTGCCAGCAGCCGGGGACAGGGGATTCTCCAAGAGACCCAGTACTTC. Its protein is CASSRGQGILQETQYF.

The V and J genes are TRBV7-3 and TRBJ2-1; possible D gene TRBD2, 6 bases. Germline CDR1 SGHTA, CDR2 FQGTGA. CDR3 length: 13 residues. V shed 5 bases and J shed 9 bases, with 14 bases lying between them. The CDR3 loop reads CASSRSAGSEQFF. Written as DNA, the CDR3 is TGTGCCAGCAGCCGTAGCGCGGGGAGTGAGCAGTTCTTC.

The rearrangement joins TRBV6-5 to TRBJ2-4; the match to TRBD2 covers 10 bases. The CDR3 contains 16 residues. The germline CDR1 and CDR2 sequences are MNHEY and SVGAGI. With 2 bases clipped from V and 5 bases from J, the junction kept 6 bases outside the gene matches. CDR3 protein: CASSYGIAGGENIQYF. In DNA form, the CDR3 reads TGTGCCAGCAGTTACGGAATAGCGGGGGGCGAAAACATTCAGTACTTC.

The chain couples TRBV29-1 to TRBJ1-2; no definite D call. The CDR3 runs 12 residues. V was shortened by 4 bases and J by 9 bases, with 15 bases between the two germline ends. Germline V gene lookup returns CDR1 SQVTM and CDR2 ANQGSEA. This chain's CDR3 is CSVGGGSSSYTF. CDR3 DNA: TGCAGCGTTGGCGGCGGCAGTAGCAGCTACACCTTC.